This passage covers 14 T cell receptor beta chains from one sample sequenced in a study of blood T cell repertoires in COVID-19 (dated by TCRdb to the early 2020s). Libraries were constructed by the immunoSEQ multiplex PCR assay. TCRdb limited this immuneACCESS table to in-frame rearrangements with V and J called. A share of clones is missing; checked studies link under half to unresolved V genes, and the rest is unexplained. The sample profile shows approximately 230,000 clones; about 80% of them were found once. The top ten clonotypes cover more than 4.5% of the sample. Source material: peripheral blood. The origin of the receptors is an elderly woman with active or convalescent COVID-19.

The V and J genes are TRBV5-6 and TRBJ1-1; weak D call: TRBD1 (6 bases). CDR3 size: 15 residues. V lost 5 bases to trimming and J lost 5 bases, with 19 bases between them. The V gene's germline CDR1 is SGHDT and CDR2 YYEEEE. The DNA of the CDR3 is TGTGCCAGCAGACCTGGACAGACGTATAAGACTGAAGCTTTCTTT. Protein product: CASRPGQTYKTEAFF.

Details on this clone: The junction differs from germline at one of its ends, possibly a read error. The chain combines TRBV7-7 with TRBJ2-1; D perhaps matches TRBD2 (7 bases). The length of the CDR3 is 17 residues. In germline, CDR1 is SSHAT, CDR2 FNYEAQ (reference sequence). The CDR3 DNA follows: TGTGCTAGCAGCTTAGGGGTGGGAGGGGGGCGCCTCAATGAGCAGTTCTTC. The encoded protein is CASSLGVGGGRLNEQFF.

This clone appeared a few times. The V call is TRBV5-1, the J call TRBJ1-4; 7 bases align to TRBD1. In germline, CDR1 is SGHRS, CDR2 YFSETQ. CDR3 size: 15 residues. V dropped 3 bases and J dropped 4; count of bases not matched to a gene: 6. CDR3 region: CASSSGTDLNEKLFF. Here the CDR3 DNA reads TGCGCCAGCAGCTCGGGGACAGACCTTAATGAAAAACTGTTTTTT.

The gene calls are TRBV27 and TRBJ2-1, with D perhaps TRBD1 (6 bases). The CDR3 sequence is 15 residues long. The V gene's germline CDR1 is MNHEY and CDR2 SMNVEV (reference sequence). V was trimmed by 0 bases and J by 0 bases, leaving 6 bases between them. The CDR3 DNA reads as TGTGCCAGCAGTTTATCAGGGGGCTCCTACAATGAGCAGTTCTTC. As protein: CASSLSGGSYNEQFF.

The genes are TRBV2 and TRBJ1-2; D gene ambiguous. This CDR3 spans 13 amino acids. Germline V CDR1 and CDR2: SNHLY, FYNNEI. Trimming removed 9 bases from V and 3 bases from J, with 14 bases in between. The CDR3 here is CASGSSVYYGYTF. The CDR3, as DNA: TGTGCCAGTGGTTCCTCGGTCTACTATGGCTACACCTTC.

The chain combines TRBV2 with TRBJ2-7, with 12 bases lining up with TRBD2. V gave up 6 bases and J gave up 0 bases; unmatched junction bases: 3. The CDR3 extends over 15 amino acids. CDR1 is SNHLY, CDR2 FYNNEI, per germline. CDR3 protein: CASRMTSGSSYEQYF. CDR3 nucleotides: TGTGCCAGCAGGATGACTAGCGGGAGCTCCTACGAGCAGTACTTC.

V gene TRBV6-5 combines with J gene TRBJ1-5; TRBD1 agrees at 9 bases. This CDR3 spans 15 amino acids. Germline V lookup: CDR1 MNHEY, CDR2 SVGAGI. Losses at the gene ends were 5 bases for V and 5 bases for J; bases not matched to a gene: 7. DNA of the CDR3: TGTGCCAGCAGTCCCCTAACAGGGGGCGATCAGCCCCAGCATTTT. This codes for CASSPLTGGDQPQHF.

This sequence joins TRBV2 and TRBJ1-1; TRBD1 matches at 9 bases. CDR3 length: 15 amino acids. Germline values: CDR1 SNHLY, CDR2 FYNNEI. With 4 bases clipped from V and 5 bases from J, the junction kept 8 bases outside the gene matches. CDR3 residues: CASSGRIGQGTEAFF. The CDR3 nucleotides are TGTGCCAGCAGTGGACGTATAGGACAGGGGACTGAAGCTTTCTTT. The full variable domain, with the rest looked up from reference TRBV2 and TRBJ1-1, is EPEVTQTPSHQVTQMGQEVILRCVPISNHLYFYWYRQILGQKVEFLVSFYNNEISEKSEIFDDQFSVERPDGSNFTLKIRSTKLEDSAMYFCASSGRIGQGTEAFFGQGTRLTVV.

The genes are TRBV5-1 and TRBJ2-3, with 11 bases lining up with TRBD1. Germline lookup yields CDR1 SGHRS and CDR2 YFSETQ. The CDR3 length is 18 residues. V was clipped by 4 bases and J by 1 base; unmatched bases: 11. The CDR3 coding sequence is TGCGCCAGCAGCCACGGGACAGGGGGAACGAGAGGCACAGATACGCAGTATTTT. It specifies CASSHGTGGTRGTDTQYF.

V is TRBV25-1 and J is TRBJ2-5; TRBD2 aligns across 14 bases. From germline, CDR1 is MGHDK and CDR2 SYGVNS. This CDR3 region has 16 residues. Trimming cost V 3 bases and J 5 bases; bases outside gene matches: 5. The CDR3 reads CASSEGLAGVWETQYF. The DNA of the CDR3 is TGTGCCAGCAGTGAGGGACTAGCGGGAGTTTGGGAGACCCAGTACTTC. Complete variable domain (other parts from reference TRBV25-1 and TRBJ2-5): EADIYQTPRYLVIGTGKKITLECSQTMGHDKMYWYQQDPGMELHLIHYSYGVNSTEKGDLSSESTVSRIRTEHFPLTLESARPSHTSQYLCASSEGLAGVWETQYFGPGTRLLVL.

The CDR3 coding sequence is TGTGCCTGGAAAGGGAGTTTTAATCAGCCCCAGCATTTT. Translating gives CAWKGSFNQPQHF. The chain is built from TRBV30 and TRBJ1-5; D gene unclear. This CDR3 region has 13 residues. The germline V and J ends were trimmed by 4 bases and 4 bases, with 11 bases remaining between them. Per germline, CDR1 GTSNPN and CDR2 SVGIG (reference sequence).

The chain links TRBV10-2 to TRBJ1-5; possibly TRBD1 for D (6 bases). Looked up from germline, CDR1 is WSHSY and CDR2 is SAAADI. This CDR3 has 15 residues. With 1 base removed from V and 2 bases from J, the gap between germline ends came to 9 bases. The CDR3 reads CASSEFSGGNQPQHF. CDR3 DNA: TGCGCCAGCAGTGAGTTCTCAGGGGGCAATCAGCCCCAGCATTTT.

Note on this clone: Other DNA sequences in the sample encode the same CDR3. The chain employs TRBV20-1 and TRBJ1-5, with unresolved D. The V end lost 3 bases, the J end lost 1 base, and 4 bases lay between the germline ends. CDR1 DFQATT and CDR2 SNEGSKA come from the germline V gene (reference sequence). The CDR3 runs to 12 residues. The CDR3 region has the DNA TGCAGTGCTAGTCGGAGCAATCAGCCCCAGCATTTT. Amino acid sequence: CSASRSNQPQHF.

The genes are TRBV10-2 and TRBJ2-3; 9 nucleotides match TRBD2. Per the germline V gene, CDR1 is WSHSY and CDR2 is SAAADI. The CDR3 runs 19 residues. After removal of 6 bases from V and 2 bases from J, the junction contained 18 bases not matched to a gene. For the CDR3, the DNA is TGCGCCAGCAGGAGATCATCGAGCGGGGGGCACACCTTCACAGATACGCAGTATTTT. Translated, it gives CASRRSSSGGHTFTDTQYF.